This T cell receptor beta chain emerged from a study of memory CD4+ T cells and cytomegalovirus serostatus. General study results and limits: Each of approximately 73 CMV-associated TCRbeta sequences occurred in one to five individuals. Suggested: most of the CMV-linked TCR signature lies in CD4+ memory cells.

The sort gate was single viable CD3+CD4+CD8-CD45RO+ cells for memory CD4+ T cells. The repertoire was sequenced with immunoSEQ multiplex PCR; TCRdb's copy has only in-frame clones and lacks some. The repertoire consists of tens of thousands of clones, with 76% occurring once and the leading ten covering roughly 4.4%. The V gene lost 3 bases and the J gene lost 1 base, with 13 bases spanning the gap. Germline V CDR1 and CDR2: MGHRA, YSYEKL. This CDR3 spans 15 amino acids. Comments on this clone: Its antigen is unidentified.

The sequence came from an adult in good health and CMV-seropositive. The specimen sequenced was memory CD4+ T cells from blood. The rearrangement joins TRBV4-1 to TRBJ2-7, with D perhaps matching TRBD2 (6 bases). The CDR3 DNA is TGCGCCAGCAGCCAGCCTCGGCGGGGTTCCTACGAGCAGTACTTC. Its translation is CASSQPRRGSYEQYF.